One sample yielded the 14 T cell receptor beta chains listed below, sequenced in a study of cytomegalovirus exposure and HLA in healthy donors. It was with 60 Vbeta and 13 Jbeta primers that the PCR ran. Sequenced by immunoSEQ multiplex PCR; TCRdb stores in-frame clones only, minus some. Recorded for this sample: 80,000 to 100,000 clones. The sample was PBMCs. Source of these receptors: a man in his fifties in good health and CMV-seropositive.

The chain combines TRBV30 with TRBJ1-5; the match to TRBD1 covers 11 bases. J gave up 6 bases and V 1 base, and 2 bases lay outside the gene matches. This CDR3 has 14 amino acids. The germline V gene encodes CDR1 GTSNPN and CDR2 SVGIG (reference sequence). In DNA, the CDR3 is TGTGCCTGGAGTGGAGGGACAGGGGGTCAGCCCCAGCATTTT. Its translation: CAWSGGTGGQPQHF.

The gene calls are TRBV30 and TRBJ2-5, with 8 positions matching TRBD1. This CDR3 is 14 amino acids long. The V gene's germline CDR1 is GTSNPN and CDR2 SVGIG (reference sequence). V lost 5 bases, J lost 3 bases, and 8 bases stayed unmatched. The CDR3 coding sequence is TGTGCCTGGGGACTCGAGGGACAGGAAGAGACCCAGTACTTC. Protein: CAWGLEGQEETQYF.

J is TRBJ2-1 and V is TRBV11-2; TRBD2 is a possible D gene (6 bases). V lost 1 base to trimming and J lost 3 bases, with 10 bases between them. The CDR3 length is 15 residues. Looked up from germline, CDR1 is SGHAT and CDR2 is FQNNGV. This CDR3 is CASSLGLASYNEQFF. CDR3 nucleotide sequence: TGTGCCAGCAGCTTAGGGCTAGCGAGCTACAATGAGCAGTTCTTC.

The chain employs TRBV7-8 and TRBJ1-5; D remains ambiguous. Between the trimmed V and J ends, which lost 4 bases and 4 bases, there was a span of 14 bases. This CDR3 spans 15 amino acids. Germline CDR1 reads SGHVS; CDR2 reads FQNEAQ. CDR3: CASSSSEFGNQPQHF. The CDR3 DNA sequence: TGTGCCAGCAGCTCCTCGGAGTTTGGGAATCAGCCCCAGCATTTT.

This chain links TRBV30 with TRBJ1-1; D remains unclear. CDR3 length: 15 residues. V lost 3 bases and J lost 1, with 15 bases in between. CDR1 GTSNPN and CDR2 SVGIG come from the germline V gene (reference sequence). CDR3 residues: CAWRPRPPANTEAFF. CDR3 DNA sequence: TGTGCCTGGAGACCTAGACCCCCGGCGAACACTGAAGCTTTCTTT.

The J gene is TRBJ2-7, the V gene TRBV9; 13 bases fit TRBD2. Germline assignment: CDR1 SGDLS and CDR2 YYNGEE. J gave up 0 bases and V 3 bases, and 6 bases lay outside the gene matches. CDR3 size: 17 residues. CDR3 nucleotides: TGTGCCAGCAGCGCAGGGACTAGCGGGAAGAGCTCCTACGAGCAGTACGTC. Its translation is CASSAGTSGKSSYEQYV.

The chain employs TRBV7-2 and TRBJ2-5; 7 nucleotides line up with TRBD1. The V gene's germline CDR1 is SGHTA and CDR2 FQGNSA. The CDR3 is 15 amino acids. V dropped 5 bases and J dropped 3; count of bases not matched to a gene: 9. The CDR3 DNA sequence: TGTGCCAGCAGCCTCACAGGGGCTAGAGAAGAGACCCAGTACTTC. The encoded protein is CASSLTGAREETQYF.

The V and J genes are TRBV4-1 and TRBJ2-7; maybe TRBD1 (5 bases). Germline CDR1 and CDR2: MGHRA and YSYEKL. V lost 8 bases and J lost 7, with 15 bases in between. This CDR3 region has 12 residues. DNA for the CDR3: TGCGCCAGCTCAGGGAATTCGCGGGAGCAGTACTTC. Amino acids: CASSGNSREQYF.

V gene TRBV7-2 combines with J gene TRBJ2-1; TRBD2 matches 7 bases. V lost 1 base, J lost 8 bases, and 8 bases stayed unmatched. The CDR3 length is 15 residues. CDR1 and CDR2 from the germline V gene are SGHTA and FQGNSA. The CDR3 DNA is TGTGCCAGCAGCTTAGTAGCGGGCCTAGACTATGAGCAGTTCTTC. As protein: CASSLVAGLDYEQFF.

The chain recombines TRBV30 with TRBJ1-2; a weak D match, TRBD1 (6 bases). Germline lookup yields CDR1 GTSNPN and CDR2 SVGIG (reference sequence). The length of the CDR3 is 13 residues. V was cut by 5 bases and J by 6 bases, with 16 bases left in between. As DNA, the CDR3 is TGTGCCTGGGGAACACAGGGTATGGATGGCTACACCTTC. Translation: CAWGTQGMDGYTF.

The chain employs TRBV30 and TRBJ1-5, with D perhaps matching TRBD1 (6 bases). From germline, CDR1 is GTSNPN and CDR2 SVGIG (reference sequence). This CDR3 is 15 amino acids long. The V and J ends lost 1 base and 10 bases respectively, with 20 bases between them. The CDR3 region has the DNA TGTGCCTGGAGTGGTCTGGGGGCGAGACCCCAACCCCAGCATTTT. Translated, it gives CAWSGLGARPQPQHF.

The chain combines TRBV11-3 with TRBJ2-5, with 7 bases lining up with TRBD1. With 0 bases clipped from V and 2 bases from J, the junction kept 12 bases outside the gene matches. The CDR3 covers 18 residues. Germline V CDR1 and CDR2: SGHNT, YENEEA. This CDR3 is CASSLDRTSRQGQETQYF. The CDR3 DNA reads as TGTGCCAGCAGCTTAGACAGGACATCCAGACAGGGTCAAGAGACCCAGTACTTC.

The chain uses TRBV7-9 and TRBJ2-3; 7 bases align to TRBD2. The CDR3 loop spans 16 amino acids. The V gene end was trimmed by 8 bases and the J gene end by 2 bases; junction bases not matched to a gene: 13. CDR1 is SEHNR, CDR2 FQNEAQ, per germline (reference sequence). The CDR3 sequence: CASPRGGGSFTDTQYF. CDR3 coding DNA: TGTGCCAGCCCCCGTGGCGGGGGTTCTTTCACAGATACGCAGTATTTT.

The chain has TRBV6-1 and TRBJ1-5; no reliable D call. Germline assignment: CDR1 MNHNS and CDR2 SASEGT. CDR3 length: 13 amino acids. Trimming took off 3 bases at V and 4 bases at J, with 7 bases between the two ends. The CDR3 reads CASSEFRNQPQHF. CDR3 nucleotides: TGTGCCAGCAGTGAGTTCAGGAATCAGCCCCAGCATTTT.